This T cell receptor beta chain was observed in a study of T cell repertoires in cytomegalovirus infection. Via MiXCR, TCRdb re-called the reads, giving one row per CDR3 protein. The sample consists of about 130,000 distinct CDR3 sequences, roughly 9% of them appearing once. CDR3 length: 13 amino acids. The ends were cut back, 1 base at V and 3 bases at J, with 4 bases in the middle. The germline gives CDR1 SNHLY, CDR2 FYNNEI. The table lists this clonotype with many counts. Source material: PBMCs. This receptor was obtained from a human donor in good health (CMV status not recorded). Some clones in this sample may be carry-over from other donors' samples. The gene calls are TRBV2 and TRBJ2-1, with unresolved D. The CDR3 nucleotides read TGTGCCAGCAGTGAAGAGGGCTACAATGAGCAGTTCTTC. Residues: CASSEEGYNEQFF.